This entry is about one T cell receptor beta chain. Cells were sorted from thawed PBMC rested overnight and stained with GMM-loaded CD1B tetramer, viability dye and anti-CD3. The lipid loaded on the CD1B tetramers was C32 glucose monomycolate from Rhodococcus equi. About 100,000 tetramer-negative cells were sorted from each donor. The CDR3 is made up of 14 amino acids. Germline values: CDR1 SGDLS, CDR2 YYNGEE. The V gene end was trimmed by 3 bases and the J gene end by 7 bases; junction bases not matched to a gene: 5. Data came from immunoSEQ multiplex PCR; TCRdb stores just in-frame clones and leaves some out. The sample yields approximately 58,000 clones, approximately 86% seen once. This sample was included in a study of T cells in tuberculosis.

The TCR comes from an adult woman with latent tuberculosis. The sample consisted of CD1b-GMM tetramer-negative cells sorted from PBMCs. The gene calls are TRBV9 and TRBJ2-7; 12 nucleotides align to TRBD1. The CDR3 protein is CASSAGQGAREQYF. The CDR3 DNA follows: TGTGCCAGCAGCGCGGGACAGGGGGCGCGGGAGCAGTACTTC.